This entry is about one TCR beta chain. This clone has only one observation. It has no known antigen specificity. Qualities for individual bases were not recorded, and no much larger clone is one base off. The source of the sample is a study of T cell responses to AZD1222 COVID-19 vaccine (dated by TCRdb to about 2021). Some background on the complete study: AZD1222 recipients given second doses at about 4 weeks or at about 12 weeks were pooled, since spike-specific TCR depth and breadth were not found to differ between the two schedules. A total of under 250 trial participants underwent TCR sequencing, of whom approximately 200 had received two doses of AZD1222 and about 26 had received two doses of the MenACWY control vaccine. Trial participants were enrolled by age into subgroups of 18-55, 56-69 and 70-plus years, and around 150, 29 and 61 TCR-sequenced participants, respectively, were included in these subgroups. What the research found in general, with its limitations: The 56-69-year group was small, and its depth increase did not reach significance, likely because of low power. Participants were mostly white British, with more females than males. The authors suggested clonal diversity may have been underestimated. A significant rise in spike-specific TCR breadth and depth was observed after two AZD1222 doses relative to day 0 and relative to MenACWY recipients. The whole spike protein was spanned by vaccine-associated CD4 TCRs, and dominant responses were seen in regions 160-218 and 743-854. Because no samples from the day 14 peak response were available, repertoires could be characterized only after the peak T cell response. Reportedly, almost half of the unique spike-specific TCRs recognized epitopes lying outside the regions that are mutated in the B.1.351 and B.1.1.7 variants. Conclusions about previously exposed vaccinees are limited because only five or six AZD1222 recipients were SARS-CoV-2 seropositive at baseline.

This specimen's time point label, interpreted: baseline before first vaccination. The vaccinee samples were drawn from two UK trials, COV001 and COV002, one of which was a single-blind randomized controlled phase 2/3 trial testing AZD1222 (ChAdOx1 nCoV-19) in healthy adults. Trial participant PBMC samples were collected at day 0 and day 28 after the second dose for TCRbeta chain sequencing. The CDR3 regions of human TCRbeta chains were subjected to immunosequencing. The paper's data handling went like this. TCRs in the repertoires were matched against a reference library of SARS-CoV-2-specific TCRs that had been generated with the MIRA antigen-specificity platform. Breadth was defined as the fraction of unique TCRs that were SARS-CoV-2-associated, and depth was defined as the fraction of total T cells that were SARS-CoV-2-associated. Each spike-specific TCR was assigned to its reactive spike region and to a CD4 or CD8 class using the MIRA data. Log10-transformed breadth and depth values were compared by one-way ANOVA with Sidak's multiple comparisons tests. TCRdb carries this immuneACCESS record with in-frame sequences only. Its versions omit some clonotypes, under half of them owing to an unresolved V gene in the studies checked, with the rest unexplained. V, J and clone size reflect that table, while D and trimming were determined from the DNA. Across this sample there are approximately 120,000 clones, with roughly nine tenths seen only once. The ten largest clones represent around 7% of the sample.

V drops 0 bases and J drops 0 bases, leaving 6 bases in between. The CDR3 starts with the cysteine, ends with the phenylalanine, and has 15 residues. Only the CDR3 part of the read is kept: 45 bases, read in frame from the first base. Per the germline V gene, MNHNS is the CDR1 and SASEGT is the CDR2. The rearrangement joined TRBV6-1 to TRBJ2-1; TRBD2 is perhaps the D gene, given 6 matching bases. The receptor comes from an adult in good health. The material sequenced was peripheral blood, taken on day 0 of AZD1222 vaccination. The CDR3 corresponds to CASSEAAGSYNEQFF. The sequenced DNA: TGTGCCAGCAGTGAAGCAGCGGGCTCCTACAATGAGCAGTTCTTC.